This TCR beta chain was recovered during a study of immune evolution from preneoplasia to lung adenocarcinoma. Study-wide background: HLA loss of heterozygosity: about 7% AIS, about 15% MIA, about 32% ADC, none AAH. General study points: T cell clonality was higher in KRAS-mutant than EGFR-mutant or wild-type nodules. Clonality was highest in normal lung, lower in later-stage lesions apparently.

Produced via immunoSEQ multiplex PCR; TCRdb's table is partial and in-frame only. This repertoire shows about 12,000 clones, more than 75% found once; its top ten account for under 4%. Between about 2014 and 2018, patients underwent resection in Japan or China. This CDR3 has 14 residues. Germline V gene lookup returns CDR1 SGHNT and CDR2 YENEEA. The germline V and J ends were trimmed by 5 bases and 11 bases, with 21 bases remaining between them. Remarks on this clone: Its antigen remains unknown.

The chain joins TRBV11-3 to TRBJ1-1, with a tentative D call TRBD1 (6 bases). This TCR was recovered from a person between 50 and 69 years old with lung adenocarcinoma. Sequencing was performed on FFPE tissue from an adenomatous hyperplasia lung lesion. Indicated subset: atypical adenomatous hyperplasia (AAH), lung preneoplasia. The CDR3 DNA reads as TGTGCCAGCAGCCCAGACAGGACGTTTTTTGGGGCTTTCTTT. It yields the protein CASSPDRTFFGAFF. Full variable domain (remainder filled in from reference TRBV11-3 and TRBJ1-1): EAGVVQSPRYKIIEKKQPVAFWCNPISGHNTLYWYLQNLGQGPELLIRYENEEAVDDSQLPKDRFSAERLKGVDSTLKIQPAELGDSAVYLCASSPDRTFFGAFFGQGTRLTVV.